This is a list of T cell receptor beta chains from one sample in a study of blood T cell repertoires in COVID-19. The assay was immunoSEQ multiplex PCR, and TCRdb's table has in-frame clones only and misses some. Of roughly 360,000 clones in the sample, about 90% were seen once. The sample comprised PBMCs or T cells enriched from blood (not recorded which). The source is a young man who had recovered from COVID-19. Both conserved end residues are part of each CDR3. Fields, in order: J gene, V gene, clone size, D gene, CDR3 protein, CDR3 DNA. The D gene is left open where the match is weak. The size entry is marked missing in some rows and otherwise reads once, few, many or a size class.

>TRBJ2-3|TRBV7-8|NA|NA
CASSPYTDTQYF
TGTGCCAGCAGCCCGTACACAGATACGCAGTATTTT
>TRBJ1-1|TRBV7-9|few|TRBD1
CASSPIGGTGDTEAFF
TGTGCCAGCAGCCCTATAGGGGGGACAGGGGACACTGAAGCTTTCTTT
>TRBJ2-7|TRBV5-1|NA|NA
CASSSIAGEQYF
TGCGCCAGCAGCTCAATAGCCGGCGAGCAGTACTTC
>TRBJ1-2|TRBV29-1|NA|NA
CSVPHRAGYTF
TGCAGCGTTCCGCATCGCGCTGGCTACACCTTC
>TRBJ1-2|TRBV3-1/TRBV3-2|NA|NA
CASSQGGGGYTF
TGTGCCAGCAGCCAAGGGGGAGGGGGCTACACCTTC
>TRBJ1-1|TRBV3-1/TRBV3-2|NA|TRBD1
CASSQRGTDTEAFF
TGTGCCAGCAGCCAACGGGGGACAGACACTGAAGCTTTCTTT
>TRBJ1-3|TRBV15|NA|NA
CATSRDPQGSAGNTIYF
TGTGCCACCAGCAGAGATCCTCAGGGCAGCGCTGGAAACACCATATATTTT
>TRBJ1-4|TRBV19|NA|NA
CASSPHLWTLHATNEKLFF
TGTGCCAGTAGTCCCCATCTCTGGACATTGCATGCAACTAATGAAAAACTGTTTTTT
>TRBJ2-1|TRBV5-4|NA|TRBD2
CASSQTSDDYNEQFF
TGTGCCAGCAGCCAGACTAGCGATGATTACAATGAGCAGTTCTTC
>TRBJ1-5|TRBV29-1|NA|TRBD1
CSVQTGTNQPQHF
TGCAGCGTTCAGACAGGGACTAATCAGCCCCAGCATTTT
>TRBJ1-3|TRBV30|once|TRBD1
CAWRFGQGGSGNTIYF
TGTGCCTGGAGATTTGGACAGGGGGGCTCTGGAAACACCATATATTTT
>TRBJ2-7|TRBV11-3|NA|NA
CARRNRDESSYEQYF
TGTGCCAGGAGAAACAGGGATGAGAGCTCCTACGAGCAGTACTTC
>TRBJ1-2|TRBV7-9|NA|NA
CASSSQYGYTF
TGTGCCAGCAGCTCCCAGTATGGCTACACCTTC
>TRBJ1-2|TRBV4-1|NA|NA
CASSTVGLTYGYTF
TGCGCCAGCAGTACCGTGGGCTTGACCTATGGCTACACCTTC
>TRBJ2-1|TRBV27|NA|NA
CASSLALSVSYAGEQFF
TGTGCCAGCAGTTTAGCCCTATCCGTCTCGTATGCGGGTGAGCAGTTCTTC
>TRBJ1-2|TRBV7-9|few|NA
CASSQDGLYGYTF
TGTGCCAGCAGCCAGGACGGACTTTATGGCTACACCTTC
>TRBJ1-1|TRBV5-6|once|TRBD1
CASSWGSTGANTEAFF
TGTGCCAGCAGCTGGGGCTCGACAGGGGCGAACACTGAAGCTTTCTTT
>TRBJ1-4|TRBV5-1|NA|TRBD1
CASSLGGTGVGEKLFF
TGCGCCAGCAGCTTGGGGGGGACAGGGGTCGGTGAAAAACTGTTTTTT
>TRBJ1-4|TRBV6-1|NA|NA
CASSEALAANEKLFF
TGTGCCAGCAGTGAAGCGCTGGCAGCTAATGAAAAACTGTTTTTT
>TRBJ1-2|TRBV7-6|NA|TRBD1
CASSLETGASGYGYTF
TGTGCCAGCAGCTTGGAGACAGGGGCCTCGGGTTATGGCTACACCTTC
>TRBJ1-2|TRBV6-1|NA|NA
CASSEGAWSYTF
TGTGCCAGCAGTGAGGGGGCTTGGAGCTACACCTTC
>TRBJ1-1|TRBV25-1|NA|NA
CASSESLGMNTEAFF
TGTGCCAGCAGTGAATCGCTGGGCATGAACACTGAAGCTTTCTTT
>TRBJ2-2|TRBV9|NA|NA
CASSEVSPGVTGELFF
TGTGCCAGCAGCGAGGTATCGCCGGGGGTCACCGGGGAGCTGTTTTTT
>TRBJ1-2|TRBV5-1|once|NA
CASSLEVPGYGYTF
TGCGCCAGCAGCTTGGAGGTTCCAGGGTATGGCTACACCTTC
>TRBJ1-6|TRBV7-2|NA|NA
CASSLAGHLSGSPLHF
TGTGCCAGCAGCTTAGCGGGCCACCTAAGCGGTTCACCCCTCCACTTT
>TRBJ1-5|TRBV12-3/TRBV12-4|NA|NA
CASSPDGDQPQHF
TGTGCCAGCAGCCCGGACGGGGATCAGCCCCAGCATTTT
>TRBJ1-1|TRBV2|NA|NA
CASSAETGTEAFF
TGTGCCAGCAGTGCCGAGACGGGCACTGAAGCTTTCTTT
>TRBJ1-2|TRBV12-5|NA|NA
CASGEGGDGYTF
TGTGCTAGTGGCGAGGGCGGAGATGGCTACACCTTC
>TRBJ1-2|TRBV6-6|NA|NA
CASSYSNPGVYGYTF
TGTGCCAGCAGTTACTCGAACCCCGGTGTCTATGGCTACACCTTC
>TRBJ2-5|TRBV7-9|NA|NA
CASSLGEGETQYF
TGTGCCAGCAGCCTTGGAGAGGGAGAGACCCAGTACTTC
>TRBJ1-2|TRBV14|NA|TRBD1
CASSRTGGGYTF
TGTGCCAGCAGCAGGACAGGGGGAGGCTACACCTTC
>TRBJ1-2|TRBV19|NA|NA
CASSIVGGYGYTF
TGTGCCAGTAGTATAGTGGGAGGCTATGGCTACACCTTC
>TRBJ2-7|TRBV7-9|NA|TRBD1
CASSPTTEGQGPEQYF
TGTGCCAGCAGCCCAACCACGGAAGGACAGGGCCCCGAGCAGTACTTC
>TRBJ1-5|TRBV3-1/TRBV3-2|NA|NA
CASSQGGALNQPQHF
TGTGCCAGCAGCCAAGGGGGCGCGCTAAATCAGCCCCAGCATTTT
>TRBJ2-7|TRBV11-2|NA|NA
CASSNHRANTGGRTF
TGTGCCAGCAGCAACCACCGGGCAAACACCGGGGGACGGACGTTC
>TRBJ2-1|TRBV28|NA|TRBD2
CASRTSGGYNEQFF
TGTGCCAGCAGAACAAGCGGGGGTTACAATGAGCAGTTCTTC
>TRBJ2-3|TRBV24-1|NA|NA
CATSDPANRGGDTQYF
TGTGCCACCAGTGATCCCGCTAACAGGGGGGGAGATACGCAGTATTTT